One and the same sample provided the 9 T cell receptor beta chains below, sequenced in a study of T cells expressing NK-cell markers. No DNA is given; TCRdb re-called the 5' RACE reads and lists each CDR3 protein once. Recorded for this sample: hundreds of thousands of distinct CDR3 sequences. Sequencing was done on a sample of blood T cells: a sorted CD56 or NKG2C T cell subset, CD4+ or CD8+ T cells, or bulk PBMC T cells (not recorded which). All receptors come from a man aged 18-70 years in good health.

The chain recombines TRBV29-1 with TRBJ2-7; lacking DNA, the TRBD1 call made by TCRdb goes unchecked. CDR3 length: 14 amino acids. Germline CDR1 and CDR2: SQVTM and ANQGSEA. The CDR3 sequence is CSVGGTGSTYEQYF.

CDR3 loop: CASSPPVGIRTDTQYF. The chain recombines TRBV5-5 with TRBJ2-3; checking the TCRdb D call of TRBD2 is not possible without DNA. This CDR3 comprises 16 residues. CDR1 and CDR2 from the germline V gene are SGHKS and YYEKEE (reference sequence).

The rearrangement joins TRBV12-3 or TRBV12-4 to TRBJ2-3; absent DNA, TCRdb's TRBD1 call cannot be checked. The CDR3 has 15 residues. CDR3 residues: CASSPQGLGTDTQYF.

The chain's CDR3 is CSAPSRDSPTDTQYF. The chain joins TRBV20-1 to TRBJ2-3; TCRdb names TRBD2, which stays unverified in the absence of DNA. Germline assignment: CDR1 DFQATT and CDR2 SNEGSKA (reference sequence). The CDR3 consists of 15 residues.

The chain is built from TRBV12-5 and TRBJ2-1; TCRdb's D call, TRBD1, is unchecked because there is no DNA. The CDR3 loop spans 13 amino acids. Germline loops: CDR1 LGHNT, CDR2 FRNRAP. The CDR3 is CASGEGRNNEQFF.

The chain combines TRBV5-1 with TRBJ2-1; lacking DNA, the TRBD1 call made by TCRdb goes unchecked. The CDR3 consists of 13 residues. Germline lookup yields CDR1 SGHRS and CDR2 YFSETQ. The CDR3 loop is CASSGADLNEQFF.

The chain recombines TRBV12-5 with TRBJ1-5; the D gene TCRdb calls, TRBD1, cannot be checked with no DNA. Germline CDR1 LGHNT, CDR2 FRNRAP. The CDR3 extends over 19 amino acids. CDR3 region: CASGLSDGKATYSNQPQHF.

This chain links TRBV2 with TRBJ1-5. Germline-derived CDR1 and CDR2 are SNHLY and FYNNEI. The CDR3 is 15 residues long. CDR3 sequence: CASSEARGSRQPQHF.

This sequence joins TRBV29-1 and TRBJ1-2. The CDR3 is 12 residues long. The germline V gene encodes CDR1 SQVTM and CDR2 ANQGSEA. CDR3 loop: CSAIFFNYGYTF.